This entry lists 20 T cell receptor beta chains sequenced from one sample in a study of cytomegalovirus exposure and HLA in healthy donors. This PCR relied on a set of 60 Vbeta primers and 13 Jbeta primers. This table comes from immunoSEQ multiplex PCR, and its TCRdb copy is limited to in-frame clones, with some not included. The sample shows under 120,000 clones, about 70% of them seen only once. The material sequenced was PBMCs. These receptors were taken from a man aged 45-60 years in good health and CMV-seropositive.

This clone was detected only once. The genes are TRBV7-2 and TRBJ2-5, with TRBD1 matching over 9 bases. CDR1 is SGHTA and CDR2 is FQGNSA in the germline V gene. The CDR3 has 14 residues. The V segment lost 5 bases and the J segment 4 bases; nucleotides outside the gene matches: 5. The CDR3 DNA sequence: TGTGCCAGCAGCATAGGACAGGGGCGAGAGACCCAGTACTTC. It is translated as CASSIGQGRETQYF.

As concerns this clone: At one boundary the junction diverges from the germline segment, which might be a read error. This chain links TRBV10-1 with TRBJ2-4, with D possibly TRBD1 on 5 matching bases. Per germline, CDR1 WNHNN and CDR2 SYGVQD (reference sequence). This CDR3 spans 17 amino acids. In DNA form, the CDR3 reads TGCGCCAGCAGTGTTGGGTTAGAAAATAGGGGCAAAAACAGTCAGTACTTC. Its translation: CASSVGLENRGKNSQYF.

This clone was observed once. This chain joins TRBV2 and TRBJ1-2, with D possibly being TRBD1 (5 bases). Germline assignment: CDR1 SNHLY and CDR2 FYNNEI. This CDR3 region has 12 residues. The V end lost 1 base, the J end lost 8 bases, and 8 bases lay between the germline ends. The CDR3 protein is CASSEDRRGYTF. DNA for the CDR3: TGTGCCAGCAGTGAAGACAGGCGCGGCTACACCTTC.

Here the CDR3 reads CATRKQGINTEAFF. CDR3 bases: TGTGCCACCAGGAAACAGGGAATAAACACTGAAGCTTTCTTT. The chain is built from TRBV6-6 and TRBJ1-1; D may be TRBD1 (6 bases). CDR3 length equals 14 residues. V gave up 10 bases and J gave up 2 bases, with 17 bases separating them. Germline V gives CDR1 MNHNY, CDR2 SVGAGI (reference sequence).

V and J are TRBV6-9 and TRBJ2-2; possibly TRBD2 for D (6 bases). The CDR3 totals 11 residues. Germline loops: CDR1 MNHGY, CDR2 SVAAGI. Between the trimmed V and J ends, which lost 9 bases and 8 bases, there was a span of 10 bases. As DNA, the CDR3 is TGTGCCAGTGAGGAGGGGGGGGAGCTGTTTTTT. Translated: CASEEGGELFF.

This clone was found a few times. The CDR3 sequence: CASRDLRGGYEQFF. The CDR3 DNA sequence: TGTGCCAGCAGAGACTTGCGGGGGGGCTATGAGCAGTTCTTC. The V call is TRBV2, the J call TRBJ2-1; 9 positions match TRBD2. Germline CDR1 is SNHLY and CDR2 is FYNNEI. With 6 bases clipped from V and 8 bases from J, the junction kept 8 bases outside the gene matches. This CDR3 comprises 14 residues.

V gene TRBV5-1 combines with J gene TRBJ1-1; perhaps TRBD1 as D (5 bases). Trimming took 4 bases from V and 3 from J, leaving 16 bases between them. Looked up from germline, CDR1 is SGHRS and CDR2 is YFSETQ. The CDR3 is made up of 15 amino acids. The CDR3 DNA is TGCGCCAGCAGCGTGGAAAGGGGCGGTTACACTGAAGCTTTCTTT. Protein sequence: CASSVERGGYTEAFF.

The chain carries TRBV5-1 and TRBJ2-3; 11 nucleotides align to TRBD2. The V gene's germline CDR1 is SGHRS and CDR2 YFSETQ. V gave up 0 bases and J gave up 5 bases; unmatched junction bases: 8. The CDR3 spans 17 residues. The CDR3 sequence: CASSLGLAGTQGDTQYF. The CDR3 DNA sequence: TGCGCCAGCAGCTTGGGACTAGCGGGAACTCAAGGAGATACGCAGTATTTT.

This clone was observed a single time. This chain links TRBV5-4 with TRBJ2-5; 14 nucleotides line up with TRBD2. Germline V gene lookup returns CDR1 SGHNT and CDR2 YYREEE (reference sequence). The CDR3 covers 16 residues. V dropped 4 bases and J dropped 1; count of bases not matched to a gene: 3. CDR3 in DNA: TGTGCCAGCAGCACGGGACTAGCGGGGGTCCAAGAGACCCAGTACTTC. Residues: CASSTGLAGVQETQYF.

V and J are TRBV6-1 and TRBJ2-2; 10 nucleotides agree with TRBD1. This CDR3 is built from 15 residues. V lost 6 bases, J lost 5 bases, and 6 bases stayed unmatched. Germline V CDR1 and CDR2: MNHNS, SASEGT. CDR3 loop: CASSRDRGRTGELFF. The CDR3 DNA is TGTGCCAGCAGCCGGGACAGGGGAAGGACCGGGGAGCTGTTTTTT.

This clone was picked up one time. The rearrangement joins TRBV5-6 to TRBJ2-3, with D possibly being TRBD2 (6 bases). The length of the CDR3 is 13 residues. The germline CDR1 and CDR2 sequences are SGHDT and YYEEEE. The V gene lost 5 bases and the J gene lost 10 bases, with 17 bases spanning the gap. DNA for the CDR3: TGTGCCAGCAGTGTCGGGGGTGGAGGCGCGCAGTATTTT. Translated: CASSVGGGGAQYF.

This clone is medium-sized (0.01 to 0.1%). The V call is TRBV6-6, the J call TRBJ2-6; D possibly corresponds to TRBD2 (5 bases). Trimming took off 5 bases at V and 2 bases at J, with 10 bases between the two ends. Per the germline V gene, CDR1 is MNHNY and CDR2 is SVGAGI (reference sequence). The CDR3 has 15 amino acids. In DNA, the CDR3 is TGTGCCAGCAGTGTAGCGTCTACTGGGGCCAACGTCCTGACTTTC. As protein: CASSVASTGANVLTF.

The chain uses TRBV7-9 and TRBJ1-1, with unresolved D. CDR1 and CDR2 from the germline V gene are SEHNR and FQNEAQ (reference sequence). Trimming took 4 bases from V and 8 from J, leaving 14 bases between them. The CDR3 sequence is 13 residues long. Written as DNA, the CDR3 is TGTGCCAGCAGCTCGGTGCGGCCGATGGAAGCTTTCTTT. Translated: CASSSVRPMEAFF.

The V call is TRBV9, the J call TRBJ2-3, with D possibly TRBD2 on 6 matching bases. The CDR3 runs to 16 residues. CDR1 is SGDLS, CDR2 YYNGEE, per germline. V lost 2 bases, J lost 6 bases, and 19 bases lay in between. The CDR3 bases are TGTGCCAGCAGCGTTATGGCGGGACCTCGTGGGGATACGCAGTATTTT. This sequence encodes CASSVMAGPRGDTQYF.

This clone was recorded a few times. This chain connects TRBV5-6 to TRBJ1-2, with D perhaps TRBD1 (6 bases). Trimming cost V 4 bases and J 2 bases, with 12 bases left between them. The CDR3 spans 14 residues. The germline V gene encodes CDR1 SGHDT and CDR2 YYEEEE. CDR3 protein: CASSRDRTNYGYTF. CDR3 bases: TGTGCCAGCAGCCGTGACAGGACGAACTATGGCTACACCTTC.

This clone was observed a handful of times. The CDR3 DNA follows: TGTGCCAGCAGCCAATACAGGGTGCTGGACACTGAAGCTTTCTTT. Translation gives CASSQYRVLDTEAFF. V and J are TRBV5-6 and TRBJ1-1; D possibly corresponds to TRBD1 (6 bases). Germline loops: CDR1 SGHDT, CDR2 YYEEEE. V was cut by 4 bases and J by 3 bases, with 16 bases left in between. The CDR3 sequence is 15 residues long.

The chain carries TRBV15 and TRBJ2-1, with TRBD1 as a possible D gene (5 bases). V lost 3 bases, J lost 13 bases, and 13 bases lay in between. The germline gives CDR1 LNHNV, CDR2 YYDKDF (reference sequence). The CDR3 extends over 12 amino acids. The CDR3 spells CATSRYETEQFF. CDR3 DNA: TGTGCCACCAGCAGGTACGAGACAGAACAGTTCTTC.

This clone is a singleton in its sample. This sequence joins TRBV7-3 and TRBJ2-1, with D perhaps TRBD2 (5 bases). The V end lost 6 bases, the J end lost 3 bases, and 15 bases lay between the germline ends. Looked up from germline, CDR1 is SGHTA and CDR2 is FQGTGA. The CDR3 is made up of 15 amino acids. The CDR3 spells CASSQAVTIYNEQFF. CDR3 nucleotide sequence: TGTGCCAGCAGTCAAGCGGTAACCATCTACAATGAGCAGTTCTTC. The whole variable domain, filled in from reference TRBV7-3 and TRBJ2-1, reads GAGVSQTPSNKVTEKGKYVELRCDPISGHTALYWYRQSLGQGPEFLIYFQGTGAADDSGLPNDRFFAVRPEGSVSTLKIQRTERGDSAVYLCASSQAVTIYNEQFFGPGTRLTVL.

This chain connects TRBV28 to TRBJ2-7; D is perhaps TRBD2 (5 bases). This CDR3 has 13 residues. Germline lookup yields CDR1 MDHEN and CDR2 SYDVKM. V shed 7 bases and J shed 7 bases, with 17 bases lying between them. In DNA form, the CDR3 reads TGTGCCAGCAACGAAAGCGGTCTCAGGGAGCAGTACTTC. As protein: CASNESGLREQYF.

The rearrangement uses TRBV7-8 and TRBJ2-2; D is undetermined. The germline V gene encodes CDR1 SGHVS and CDR2 FQNEAQ. Trimming took 5 bases from V and 3 from J, leaving 10 bases between them. This CDR3 comprises 14 residues. CDR3 in DNA: TGTGCCAGCAGCAAGAGACTCGACACCGGGGAGCTGTTTTTT. Translation: CASSKRLDTGELFF. Using reference TRBV7-8 and TRBJ2-2 for the parts outside the CDR3, the full variable domain is GAGVSQSPRYKVAKRGQDVALRCDPISGHVSLFWYQQALGQGPEFLTYFQNEAQLDKSGLPSDRFFAERPEGSVSTLKIQRTQQEDSAVYLCASSKRLDTGELFFGEGSRLTVL.